This entry features one T cell receptor beta chain sequence. The antigen is undetermined. The record originates from a study of shared clonotypes between healthy human individuals. General observations from the study: The study found lower generation probabilities in non-shared clonotypes than in those shared by all four donors.

The ends lost 1 base at V and 12 bases at J; junction bases unmatched: 13. The CDR3 loop spans 15 amino acids. The V gene's germline CDR1 is SGHKS and CDR2 YYEKEE (reference sequence). Sequencing was performed with immunoSEQ multiplex PCR; in TCRdb, only in-frame clones are kept and a portion is missing. The sample has approximately 1.4 million clones, 98% seen once. The sequence derives from a man aged 25 to 45 in good health. This chain uses TRBV5-5 with TRBJ2-7, with 10 positions matching TRBD2. The sample consisted of naive CD4+ T cells sorted from blood. Subset defined: CD45RA+ positively selected. The CDR3 reads CASSLTSGASGRLYF. For the CDR3, the DNA is TGTGCCAGCAGCTTGACTTCGGGGGCTAGCGGGAGACTGTACTTC.